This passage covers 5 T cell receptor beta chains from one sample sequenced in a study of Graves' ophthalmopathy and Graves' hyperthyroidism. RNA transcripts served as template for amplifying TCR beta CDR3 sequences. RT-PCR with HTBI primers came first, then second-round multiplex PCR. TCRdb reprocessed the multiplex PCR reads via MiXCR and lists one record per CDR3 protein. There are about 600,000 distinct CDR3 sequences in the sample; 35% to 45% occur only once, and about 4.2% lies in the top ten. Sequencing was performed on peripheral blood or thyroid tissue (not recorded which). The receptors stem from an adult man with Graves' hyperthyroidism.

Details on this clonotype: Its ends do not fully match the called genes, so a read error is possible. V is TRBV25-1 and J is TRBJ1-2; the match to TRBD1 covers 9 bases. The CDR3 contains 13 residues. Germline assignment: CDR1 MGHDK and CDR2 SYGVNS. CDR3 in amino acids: CASSLWTGVGHTF. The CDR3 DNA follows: TGTGCCAGCAGTTTATGGACAGGGGTTGGCCACACCTTC.

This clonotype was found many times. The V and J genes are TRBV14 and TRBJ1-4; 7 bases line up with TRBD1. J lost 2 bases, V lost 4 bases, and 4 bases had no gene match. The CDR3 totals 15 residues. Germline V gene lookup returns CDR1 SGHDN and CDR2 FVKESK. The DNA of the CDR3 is TGTGCCAGCAGCCCAGGGACAGTCACTAATGAAAAACTGTTTTTT. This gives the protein CASSPGTVTNEKLFF.

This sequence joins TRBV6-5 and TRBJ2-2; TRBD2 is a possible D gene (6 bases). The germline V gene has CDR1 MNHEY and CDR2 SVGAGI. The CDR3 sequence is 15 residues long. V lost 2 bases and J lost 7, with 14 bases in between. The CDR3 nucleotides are TGTGCCAGCAGTTACACCTCCGGGACTGACGGGGAGCTGTTTTTT. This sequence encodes CASSYTSGTDGELFF.

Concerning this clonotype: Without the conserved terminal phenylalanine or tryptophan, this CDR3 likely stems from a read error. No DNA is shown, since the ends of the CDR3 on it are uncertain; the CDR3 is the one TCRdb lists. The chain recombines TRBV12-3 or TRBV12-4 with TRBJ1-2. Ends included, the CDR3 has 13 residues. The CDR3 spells CASSAELTMATQS.

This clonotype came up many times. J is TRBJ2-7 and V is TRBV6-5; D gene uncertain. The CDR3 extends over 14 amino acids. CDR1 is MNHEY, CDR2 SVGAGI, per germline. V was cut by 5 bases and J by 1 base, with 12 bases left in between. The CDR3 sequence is CASSPGPLSYEQYF. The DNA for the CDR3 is TGTGCCAGCAGTCCGGGTCCCCTTTCCTACGAGCAGTACTTC.